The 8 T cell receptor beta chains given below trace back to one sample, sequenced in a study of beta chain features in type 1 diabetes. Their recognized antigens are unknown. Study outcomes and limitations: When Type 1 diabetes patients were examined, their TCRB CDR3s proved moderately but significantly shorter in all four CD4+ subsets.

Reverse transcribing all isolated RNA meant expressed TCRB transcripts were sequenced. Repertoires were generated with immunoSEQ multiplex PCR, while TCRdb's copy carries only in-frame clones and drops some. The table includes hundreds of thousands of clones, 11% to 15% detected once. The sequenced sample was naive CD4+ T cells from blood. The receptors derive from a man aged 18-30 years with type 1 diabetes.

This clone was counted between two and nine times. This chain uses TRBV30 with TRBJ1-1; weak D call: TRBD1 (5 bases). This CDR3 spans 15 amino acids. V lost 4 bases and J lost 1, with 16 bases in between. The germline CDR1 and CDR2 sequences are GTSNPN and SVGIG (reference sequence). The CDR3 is CAWTNWNRQNTEAFF. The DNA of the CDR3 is TGTGCCTGGACTAATTGGAACAGGCAGAACACTGAAGCTTTCTTT.

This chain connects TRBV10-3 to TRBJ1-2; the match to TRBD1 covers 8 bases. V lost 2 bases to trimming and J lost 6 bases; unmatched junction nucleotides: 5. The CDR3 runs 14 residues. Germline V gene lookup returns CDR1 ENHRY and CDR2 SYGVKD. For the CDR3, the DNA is TGTGCCATCAGTGAGCTACAGGGGGGTGATGGCTACACCTTC. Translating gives CAISELQGGDGYTF.

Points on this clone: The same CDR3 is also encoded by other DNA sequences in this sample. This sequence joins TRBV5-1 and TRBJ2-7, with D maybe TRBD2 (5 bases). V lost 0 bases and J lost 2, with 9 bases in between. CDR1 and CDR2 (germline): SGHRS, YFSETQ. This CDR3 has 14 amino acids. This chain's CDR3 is CASSLAGEAYEQYF. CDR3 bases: TGCGCCAGCAGCTTGGCCGGGGAAGCCTACGAGCAGTACTTC.

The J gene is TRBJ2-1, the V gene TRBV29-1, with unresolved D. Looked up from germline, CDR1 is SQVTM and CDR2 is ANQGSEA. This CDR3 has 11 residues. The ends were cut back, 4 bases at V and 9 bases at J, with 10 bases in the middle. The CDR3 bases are TGCAGCGTTGCTTTTAAAGGTGAGCAGTTCTTC. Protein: CSVAFKGEQFF.

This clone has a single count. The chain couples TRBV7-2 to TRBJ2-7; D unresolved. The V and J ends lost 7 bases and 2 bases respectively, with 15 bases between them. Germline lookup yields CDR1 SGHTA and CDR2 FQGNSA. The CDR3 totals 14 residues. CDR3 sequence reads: CASNPLRDAYEQYF. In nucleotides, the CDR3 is TGTGCCAGCAATCCGCTCCGAGATGCCTACGAGCAGTACTTC.

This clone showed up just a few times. The CDR3 region has the DNA TGTGCCAGCAGTGCCACCGAGCAATACAATGAGCAGTTCTTC. Its protein product is CASSATEQYNEQFF. The chain employs TRBV6-1 and TRBJ2-1; D unclear. The CDR3 is 14 residues long. V was cut by 4 bases and J by 4 bases, with 11 bases left in between. Germline V gives CDR1 MNHNS, CDR2 SASEGT.

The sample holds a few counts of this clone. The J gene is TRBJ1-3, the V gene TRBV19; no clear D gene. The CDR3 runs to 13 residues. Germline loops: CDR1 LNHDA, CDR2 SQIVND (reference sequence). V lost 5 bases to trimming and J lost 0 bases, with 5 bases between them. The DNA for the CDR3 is TGTGCCAGTAGTCTGAGCTCTGGAAACACCATATATTTT. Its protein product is CASSLSSGNTIYF.

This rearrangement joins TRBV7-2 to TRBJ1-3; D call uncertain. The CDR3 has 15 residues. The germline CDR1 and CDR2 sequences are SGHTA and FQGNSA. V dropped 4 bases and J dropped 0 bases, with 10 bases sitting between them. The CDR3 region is CASSWAAPSGNTIYF. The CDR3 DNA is TGTGCCAGCAGCTGGGCGGCGCCCTCTGGAAACACCATATATTTT. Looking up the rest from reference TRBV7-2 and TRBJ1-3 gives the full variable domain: GAGVSQSPSNKVTEKGKDVELRCDPISGHTALYWYRQSLGQGLEFLIYFQGNSAPDKSGLPSDRFSAERTGGSVSTLTIQRTQQEDSAVYLCASSWAAPSGNTIYFGEGSWLTVV.